This TCR beta chain was recorded in a study of blood T cells in healthy people across ages. Germline assignment: CDR1 DFQATT and CDR2 SNEGSKA (reference sequence). The CDR3 runs to 12 residues. The authors ran a second PCR of about 6 to 12 cycles using a sample-barcoded 5' primer and a J-beta primer mix. TCRdb ran MiXCR on the 5' RACE reads and lists one entry per CDR3 protein. The table shows about 280,000 distinct CDR3 sequences, with roughly 29% occurring only once. The sequencing input was blood. The chain employs TRBV20-1 and TRBJ2-5; 9 bases map to TRBD2. The DNA matches TRBJ2-7 better at its end, which makes the J call doubtful. The receptor's source is a woman in her 70s in good health. The CDR3 nucleotides read TGCAGTGCTTCGACTAGCGGATACGAGCAGTACTTC. Translation: CSASTSGYEQYF.